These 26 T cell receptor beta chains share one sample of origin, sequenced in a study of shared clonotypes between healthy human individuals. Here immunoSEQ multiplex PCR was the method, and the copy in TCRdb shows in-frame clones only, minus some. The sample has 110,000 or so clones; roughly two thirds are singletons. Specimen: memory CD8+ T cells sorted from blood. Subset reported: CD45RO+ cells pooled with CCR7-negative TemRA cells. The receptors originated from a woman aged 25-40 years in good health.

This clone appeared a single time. DNA of the CDR3: TGCAGCGTGCCCTACGGGACAGGGATCGACGAGCAGTACTTC. Translation: CSVPYGTGIDEQYF. V usage is TRBV29-1 and J usage is TRBJ2-7, with 9 positions matching TRBD1. The CDR3 spans 14 residues. With 6 bases clipped from V and 5 bases from J, the junction kept 11 bases outside the gene matches. CDR1 and CDR2 from the germline V gene are SQVTM and ANQGSEA.

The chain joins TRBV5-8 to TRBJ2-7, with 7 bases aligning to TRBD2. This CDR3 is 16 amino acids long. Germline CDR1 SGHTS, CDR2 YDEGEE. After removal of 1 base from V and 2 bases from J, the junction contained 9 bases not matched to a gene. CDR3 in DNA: TGTGCCAGCAGCTTGACATCACCGGGACTACCCTACGAGCAGTACTTC. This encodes CASSLTSPGLPYEQYF. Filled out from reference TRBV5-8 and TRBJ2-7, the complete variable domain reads EAGVTQSPTHLIKTRGQQATLRCSPISGHTSVYWYQQALGLGLQFLLWYDEGEERNRGNFPPRFSGRQFPNYSSELNVNALELEDSALYLCASSLTSPGLPYEQYFGPGTRLTVT.

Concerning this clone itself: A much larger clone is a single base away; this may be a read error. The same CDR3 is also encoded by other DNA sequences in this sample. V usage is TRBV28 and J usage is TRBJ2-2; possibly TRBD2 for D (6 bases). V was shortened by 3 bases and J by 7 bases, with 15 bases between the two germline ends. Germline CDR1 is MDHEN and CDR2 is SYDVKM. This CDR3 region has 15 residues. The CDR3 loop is CASSFLSGDVGELFF. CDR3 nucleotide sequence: TGTGCCAGCAGTTTCCTTTCGGGGGACGTCGGGGAGCTGTTTTTT.

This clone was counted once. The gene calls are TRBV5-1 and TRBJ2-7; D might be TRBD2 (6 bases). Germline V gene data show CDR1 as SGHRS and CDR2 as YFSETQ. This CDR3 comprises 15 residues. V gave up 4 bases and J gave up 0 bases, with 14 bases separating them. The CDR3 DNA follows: TGCGCCAGCAGCCCCCTTAGCGGAAGCTCCTACGAGCAGTACTTC. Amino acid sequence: CASSPLSGSSYEQYF.

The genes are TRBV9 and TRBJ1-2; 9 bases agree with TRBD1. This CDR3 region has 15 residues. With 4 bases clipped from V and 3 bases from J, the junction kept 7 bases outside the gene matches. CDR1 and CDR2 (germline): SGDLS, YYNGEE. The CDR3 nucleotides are TGTGCCAGCAGCCCCGGGACAGGGAGGGACTATGGCTACACCTTC. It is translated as CASSPGTGRDYGYTF.

The CDR3 nucleotides read TGTGCCAGCAGCTTAGATGGAGGACAGGGGTATGGCTACACCTTC. This codes for CASSLDGGQGYGYTF. This sequence joins TRBV11-2 and TRBJ1-2, with 9 nucleotides matching TRBD1. Germline CDR1 reads SGHAT; CDR2 reads FQNNGV. The CDR3 totals 15 residues. J was trimmed by 5 bases and V by 0 bases; bases with no gene match: 4.

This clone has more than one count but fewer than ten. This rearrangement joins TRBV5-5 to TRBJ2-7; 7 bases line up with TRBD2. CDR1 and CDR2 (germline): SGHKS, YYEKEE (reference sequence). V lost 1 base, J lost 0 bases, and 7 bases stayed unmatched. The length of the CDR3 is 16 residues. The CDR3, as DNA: TGTGCCAGCAGCTTGTTTAGGCTAGCGGCCTCCTACGAGCAGTACTTC. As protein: CASSLFRLAASYEQYF.

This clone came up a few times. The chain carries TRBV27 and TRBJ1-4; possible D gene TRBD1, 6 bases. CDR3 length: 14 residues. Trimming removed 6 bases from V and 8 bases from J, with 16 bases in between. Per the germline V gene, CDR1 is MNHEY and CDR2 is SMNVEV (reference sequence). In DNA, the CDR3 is TGTGCCAGCAGATCGGGGGGCGCGAGCGAAAAACTGTTTTTT. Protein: CASRSGGASEKLFF.

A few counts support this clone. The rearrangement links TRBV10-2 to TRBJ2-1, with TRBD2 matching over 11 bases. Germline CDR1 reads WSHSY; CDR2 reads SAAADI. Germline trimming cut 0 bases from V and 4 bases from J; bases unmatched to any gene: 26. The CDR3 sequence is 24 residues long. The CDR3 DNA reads TGCGCCAGCAGTGAGTCGCCGAGGACTGTGACTAGCGGGACGGACACATTAGGTTACAATGAGCAGTTCTTC. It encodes CASSESPRTVTSGTDTLGYNEQFF.

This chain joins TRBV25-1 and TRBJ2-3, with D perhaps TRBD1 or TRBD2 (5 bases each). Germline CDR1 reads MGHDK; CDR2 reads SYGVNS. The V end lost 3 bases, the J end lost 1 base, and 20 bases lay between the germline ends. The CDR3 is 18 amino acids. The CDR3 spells CASSEQIEGPAGTDTQYF. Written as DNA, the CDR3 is TGTGCCAGCAGTGAGCAGATCGAGGGACCCGCTGGCACAGATACGCAGTATTTT.

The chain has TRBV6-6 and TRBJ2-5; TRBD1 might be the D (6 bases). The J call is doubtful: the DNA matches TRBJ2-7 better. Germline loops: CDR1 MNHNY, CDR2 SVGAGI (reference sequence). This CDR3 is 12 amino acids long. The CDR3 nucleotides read TGTGCCAGCAGCCCACAGGGCCACGAGCAGTACTTC. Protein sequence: CASSPQGHEQYF.

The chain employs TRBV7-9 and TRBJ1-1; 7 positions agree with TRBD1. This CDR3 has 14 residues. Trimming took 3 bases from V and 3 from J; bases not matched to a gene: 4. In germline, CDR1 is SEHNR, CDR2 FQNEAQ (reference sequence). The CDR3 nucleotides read TGTGCCAGCAGCTTGTCCAGGGGGGACACTGAAGCTTTCTTT. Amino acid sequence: CASSLSRGDTEAFF.

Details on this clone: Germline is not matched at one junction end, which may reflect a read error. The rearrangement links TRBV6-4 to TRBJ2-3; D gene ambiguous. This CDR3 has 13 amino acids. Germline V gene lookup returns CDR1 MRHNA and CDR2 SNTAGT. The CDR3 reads CAISDTDTDTQYF. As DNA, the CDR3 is TGTGCCATCAGTGACACCGACACAGATACGCAGTATTTT.

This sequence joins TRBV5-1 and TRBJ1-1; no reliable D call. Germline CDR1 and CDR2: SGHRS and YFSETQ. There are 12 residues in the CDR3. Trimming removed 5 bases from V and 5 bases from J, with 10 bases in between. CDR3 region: CASSFGDTEAFF. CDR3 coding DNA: TGCGCCAGCAGTTTCGGGGATACTGAAGCTTTCTTT.

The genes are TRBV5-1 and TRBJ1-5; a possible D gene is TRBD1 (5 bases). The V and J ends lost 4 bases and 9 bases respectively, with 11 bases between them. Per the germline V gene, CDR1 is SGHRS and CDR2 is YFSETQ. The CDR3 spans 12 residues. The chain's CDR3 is CASSPLGGPQHF. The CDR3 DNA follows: TGCGCCAGCAGCCCCTTGGGGGGGCCCCAGCATTTT. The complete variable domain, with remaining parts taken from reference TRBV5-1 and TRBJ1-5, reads KAGVTQTPRYLIKTRGQQVTLSCSPISGHRSVSWYQQTPGQGLQFLFEYFSETQRNKGNFPGRFSGRQFSNSRSEMNVSTLELGDSALYLCASSPLGGPQHFGDGTRLSIL.

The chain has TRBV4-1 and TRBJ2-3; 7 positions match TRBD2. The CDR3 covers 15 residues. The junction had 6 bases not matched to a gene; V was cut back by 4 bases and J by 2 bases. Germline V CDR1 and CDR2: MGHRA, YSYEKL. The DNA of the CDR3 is TGCGCCAGCAGCCCAGTGGGGGGGGACACAGATACGCAGTATTTT. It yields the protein CASSPVGGDTDTQYF.

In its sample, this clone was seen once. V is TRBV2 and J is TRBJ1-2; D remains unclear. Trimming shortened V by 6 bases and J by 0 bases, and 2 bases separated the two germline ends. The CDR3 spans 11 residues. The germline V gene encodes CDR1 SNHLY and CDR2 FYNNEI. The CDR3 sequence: CASRTNYGYTF. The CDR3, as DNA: TGTGCCAGCAGGACTAACTATGGCTACACCTTC. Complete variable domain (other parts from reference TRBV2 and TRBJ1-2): EPEVTQTPSHQVTQMGQEVILRCVPISNHLYFYWYRQILGQKVEFLVSFYNNEISEKSEIFDDQFSVERPDGSNFTLKIRSTKLEDSAMYFCASRTNYGYTFGSGTRLTVV.

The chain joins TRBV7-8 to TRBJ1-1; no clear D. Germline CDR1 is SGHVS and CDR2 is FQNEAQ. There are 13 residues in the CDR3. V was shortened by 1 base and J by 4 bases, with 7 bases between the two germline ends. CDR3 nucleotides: TGTGCCAGCAGCTTAGATGAGTTCACTGAAGCTTTCTTT. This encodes CASSLDEFTEAFF. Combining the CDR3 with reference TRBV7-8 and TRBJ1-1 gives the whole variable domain GAGVSQSPRYKVAKRGQDVALRCDPISGHVSLFWYQQALGQGPEFLTYFQNEAQLDKSGLPSDRFFAERPEGSVSTLKIQRTQQEDSAVYLCASSLDEFTEAFFGQGTRLTVV.

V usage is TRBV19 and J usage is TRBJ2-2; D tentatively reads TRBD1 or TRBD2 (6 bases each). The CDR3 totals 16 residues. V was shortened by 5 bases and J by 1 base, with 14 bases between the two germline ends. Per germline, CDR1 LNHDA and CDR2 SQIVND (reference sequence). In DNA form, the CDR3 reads TGTGCCAGTAGTCGTACGGGGGCGCTGAACACCGGGGAGCTGTTTTTT. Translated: CASSRTGALNTGELFF.

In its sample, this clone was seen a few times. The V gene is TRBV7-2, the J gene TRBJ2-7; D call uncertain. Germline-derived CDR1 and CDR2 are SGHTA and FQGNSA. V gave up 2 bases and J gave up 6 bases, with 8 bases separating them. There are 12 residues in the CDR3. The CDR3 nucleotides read TGTGCCAGCAGCTTACTTCCTCTCGAGCAGTACTTC. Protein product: CASSLLPLEQYF.

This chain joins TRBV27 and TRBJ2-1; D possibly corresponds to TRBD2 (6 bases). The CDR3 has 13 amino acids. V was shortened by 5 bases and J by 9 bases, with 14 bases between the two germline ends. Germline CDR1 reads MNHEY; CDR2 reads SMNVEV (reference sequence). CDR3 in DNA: TGTGCCAGCAGTCCGGGACTCCTACGTGAGCAGTTCTTC. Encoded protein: CASSPGLLREQFF.

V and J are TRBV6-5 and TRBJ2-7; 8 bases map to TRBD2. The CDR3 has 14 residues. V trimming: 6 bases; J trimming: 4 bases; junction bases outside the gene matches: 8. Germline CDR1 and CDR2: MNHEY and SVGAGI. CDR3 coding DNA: TGTGCCAGCAGAAATTGGGCTAGCGGGTACGAGCAGTACTTC. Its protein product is CASRNWASGYEQYF.

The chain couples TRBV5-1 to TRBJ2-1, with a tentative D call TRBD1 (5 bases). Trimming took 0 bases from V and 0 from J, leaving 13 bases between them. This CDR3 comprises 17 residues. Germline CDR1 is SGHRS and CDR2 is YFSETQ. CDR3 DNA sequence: TGCGCCAGCAGCTTGGTAGTGGGCCAGGGCTCCTACAATGAGCAGTTCTTC. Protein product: CASSLVVGQGSYNEQFF.

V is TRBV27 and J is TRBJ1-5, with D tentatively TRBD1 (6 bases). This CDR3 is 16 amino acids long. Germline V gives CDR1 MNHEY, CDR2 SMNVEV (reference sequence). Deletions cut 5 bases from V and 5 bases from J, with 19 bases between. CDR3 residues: CASSRGFGQSHQPQHF. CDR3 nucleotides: TGTGCCAGCAGTCGGGGTTTCGGACAGAGTCATCAGCCCCAGCATTTT.

The CDR3 sequence is CASSESAFSNTEAFF. CDR3 nucleotides: TGCGCCAGCAGTGAGTCGGCATTCTCGAACACTGAAGCTTTCTTT. The chain has TRBV10-1 and TRBJ1-1, with D unclear. The CDR3 totals 15 residues. The germline CDR1 and CDR2 sequences are WNHNN and SYGVQD (reference sequence). Trimming pared 0 bases from V and 1 base from J, leaving 9 bases between.

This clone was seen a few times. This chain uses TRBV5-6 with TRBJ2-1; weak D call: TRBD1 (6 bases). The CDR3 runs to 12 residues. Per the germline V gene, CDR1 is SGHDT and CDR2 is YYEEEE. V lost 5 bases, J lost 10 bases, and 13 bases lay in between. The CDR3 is CASSYTGTEQFF. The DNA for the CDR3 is TGTGCCAGCAGTTACACAGGGACCGAGCAGTTCTTC.